The next 26 T cell receptor beta chains were all read from a single sample in a study of blood T cells in healthy people across ages. A J-beta primer mix and a sample-barcoded 5' primer were used in a second PCR of about 6 to 12 cycles. TCRdb re-derived calls from the 5' RACE reads in MiXCR, one entry per CDR3 protein. The sample records 1.5 million to 2 million distinct CDR3 sequences, 28% being singletons. Sequenced: blood. Receptors were obtained from a young woman in good health.

The rearrangement links TRBV20-1 to TRBJ2-2; the D is unclear. This CDR3 is 14 amino acids long. V shed 6 bases and J shed 2 bases, with 13 bases lying between them. Per the germline V gene, CDR1 is DFQATT and CDR2 is SNEGSKA (reference sequence). DNA of the CDR3: TGCAGTGCGAAACTCGCGTTAAACACCGGGGAGCTGTTTTTT. Translated: CSAKLALNTGELFF.

The chain is built from TRBV3-1 and TRBJ2-3; TRBD2 aligns across 8 bases. J was trimmed by 6 bases and V by 0 bases; bases with no gene match: 8. Per the germline V gene, CDR1 is LGHDT and CDR2 is YNNKEL (reference sequence). The CDR3 is 16 amino acids. CDR3 DNA sequence: TGTGCCAGCAGCCAAGATAGACCGGGAGGGCGTGATACGCAGTATTTT. It is translated as CASSQDRPGGRDTQYF.

This clonotype was counted ten times or more. CDR3 protein: CSARGSGGYTF. The DNA of the CDR3 is TGCAGCGCCAGGGGGAGCGGAGGCTACACCTTC. The V call is TRBV29-1, the J call TRBJ1-2, with 7 bases matching TRBD1. Losses at the gene ends were 7 bases for V and 8 bases for J; bases not matched to a gene: 7. This CDR3 is built from 11 residues. Germline V lookup: CDR1 SQVTM, CDR2 ANQGSEA.

This clonotype was seen a handful of times. The chain employs TRBV6-5 and TRBJ2-1; 7 bases are a match to TRBD2. Germline CDR1 and CDR2: MNHEY and SVGAGI. V was clipped by 5 bases and J by 0 bases; unmatched bases: 4. The CDR3 runs 15 residues. The CDR3 DNA sequence: TGTGCCAGCAGTGTGGGGGGGTACTCCTACAATGAGCAGTTCTTC. Translating it yields CASSVGGYSYNEQFF.

CDR3 in DNA: TGTGCCAGCAGTTTAGAGGGCTGGCCATACGAGCAGTACTTC. Translating gives CASSLEGWPYEQYF. The chain combines TRBV28 with TRBJ2-7, with a tentative D call TRBD2 (5 bases). The germline V gene has CDR1 MDHEN and CDR2 SYDVKM. Trimming took off 2 bases at V and 4 bases at J, with 12 bases between the two ends. The CDR3 sequence is 14 residues long.

In this sample, this clonotype turned up a few times. A much larger clone is a single base away; this may be a read error. The gene calls are TRBV29-1 and TRBJ1-2, with D maybe TRBD1 (6 bases). V lost 0 bases and J 4 bases, leaving 27 bases between the germline ends. CDR3 length: 19 residues. Germline-derived CDR1 and CDR2 are SQVTM and ANQGSEA. The CDR3 bases are TGCAGCGTTGAAGAAGGTGCCTCGGGAAGGACAGCCGGAAGCTATGGCTACACCTTC. Encoded protein: CSVEEGASGRTAGSYGYTF.

With regard to this clonotype: A read error is likely, as this CDR3 ends without the conserved phenylalanine or tryptophan. This chain joins TRBV7-2 and TRBJ2-1, with 7 bases identical to TRBD2. Unmatched junction bases numbered 6, after V lost 4 bases and J lost 3 bases. CDR3 size: 15 residues. The V gene's germline CDR1 is SGHTA and CDR2 FQGNSA. CDR3 loop: CASSSERGYYNEQFL. The CDR3 DNA reads TGTGCCAGCAGCTCCGAGCGGGGATACTACAATGAGCAGTTCTTA.

Ten or more counts support this clonotype. The genes are TRBV5-1 and TRBJ2-7, with a possible D match to TRBD2 (6 bases). The CDR3 is 14 residues long. V was clipped by 2 bases and J by 1 base, with 10 bases between them. CDR1 and CDR2 (germline): SGHRS, YFSETQ. CDR3 sequence reads: CASSFAGPSYEQYF. CDR3 coding DNA: TGCGCCAGCAGCTTTGCGGGACCATCCTACGAGCAGTACTTC.

Points on this clonotype: One end of the junction varies from germline; a read error may be responsible. The chain recombines TRBV9 with TRBJ2-5; a weak D match, TRBD2 (7 bases). The CDR3 contains 15 residues. CDR1 and CDR2 (germline): SGDLS, YYNGEE. DNA for the CDR3: TGTGCCAGCAGCGTATTCGGGGGGCGCCAAGAGGCCCAGTACTTC. It is translated as CASSVFGGRQEAQYF.

In regard to this clonotype: The junction departs from the called germline gene at one end, perhaps through a read error. The J gene is TRBJ2-3, the V gene TRBV28; TRBD2 agrees at 7 bases. In germline, CDR1 is MDHEN, CDR2 SYDVKM. The CDR3 length is 13 residues. The CDR3 protein is CASGGGFQDTRYF. The CDR3 bases are TGTGCCAGCGGGGGAGGGTTTCAAGATACGCGGTATTTT. Using reference TRBV28 and TRBJ2-3 for the parts outside the CDR3, the full variable domain is DVKVTQSSRYLVKRTGEKVFLECVQDMDHENMFWYRQDPGLGLRLIYFSYDVKMKEKGDIPEGYSVSREKKERFSLILESASTNQTSMYLCASGGGFQDTRYFGPGTRLTVL.

This clonotype showed up just a few times. This chain uses TRBV7-2 with TRBJ2-7; D not certain. This CDR3 has 14 residues. CDR1 is SGHTA, CDR2 FQGNSA, per germline. V shed 3 bases and J shed 0 bases, with 9 bases lying between them. CDR3 DNA sequence: TGTGCCAGCAGCTTCTTCCCGGGCTCCTACGAGCAGTACTTC. Its translation: CASSFFPGSYEQYF.

This clonotype has only a few counts. The rearrangement joins TRBV7-2 to TRBJ2-6; 10 bases align to TRBD1. The V gene end was trimmed by 4 bases and the J gene end by 1 base; junction bases not matched to a gene: 4. Germline values: CDR1 SGHTA, CDR2 FQGNSA. CDR3 length equals 17 residues. As DNA, the CDR3 is TGTGCCAGCAGCTCGACAGGGGGCGCGTCTGGGGCCAACGTCCTGACTTTC. As protein: CASSSTGGASGANVLTF.

With respect to this clonotype: One end of the junction is discordant with germline, which a read error may explain. The chain carries TRBV3-1 and TRBJ1-6; TRBD1 is a possible D gene (6 bases). The CDR3 contains 15 residues. Germline V gives CDR1 LGHDT, CDR2 YNNKEL (reference sequence). As DNA, the CDR3 is TGTGCCGGCAGGGACAACAGGGATTATAATTCACCCCTCCACTTT. Its protein is CAGRDNRDYNSPLHF.

The table lists this clonotype with a few counts. V is TRBV3-1 and J is TRBJ2-7; maybe TRBD2 (6 bases). CDR3 length: 15 residues. V dropped 1 base and J dropped 4 bases, with 14 bases sitting between them. Germline lookup yields CDR1 LGHDT and CDR2 YNNKEL (reference sequence). CDR3 nucleotides: TGTGCCAGCAGCCAAGCAGGGAGGATAGTGTACGAGCAGTACTTC. Amino acids: CASSQAGRIVYEQYF.

J is TRBJ1-4 and V is TRBV12-3 or TRBV12-4; D remains ambiguous. V was trimmed by 8 bases and J by 2 bases, leaving 12 bases between them. The CDR3 has 14 residues. CDR3 DNA: TGTGCCAGCGGCTCCCCATCGACTAATGAAAAACTGTTTTTT. Encoded protein: CASGSPSTNEKLFF.

This clonotype has just a few counts. The V and J genes are TRBV12-3 or TRBV12-4 and TRBJ1-3; 7 bases agree with TRBD1. With V trimmed by 5 bases and J by 5 bases, 6 bases remained unmatched. The CDR3 is 14 amino acids. CDR3 loop: CASSDSGGRNTIYF. The CDR3 bases are TGTGCCAGCAGTGACTCAGGGGGGAGAAACACCATATATTTT.

V is TRBV7-2 and J is TRBJ2-5; D unclear. The closer fit of TRBJ2-1 to the DNA end suggests the J call may be wrong. Germline values: CDR1 SGHTA, CDR2 FQGNSA. This CDR3 is 13 amino acids long. The CDR3 nucleotides are TGTGCCAGCAGCGGCGTGGTACAAGAGACCCAGTTCTTC. It codes for CASSGVVQETQFF.

The rearrangement links TRBV6-2 or TRBV6-3 to TRBJ1-6; no definite D call. This CDR3 is 16 amino acids long. Trimming removed 5 bases from V and 2 bases from J, with 13 bases in between. Per the germline V gene, CDR1 is MNHEY and CDR2 is SVGEGT. CDR3 sequence: CASSRSPDPYNSPLHF. CDR3 sequence (DNA): TGTGCCAGCAGTCGAAGCCCCGATCCCTATAATTCACCCCTCCACTTT.

V is TRBV5-1 and J is TRBJ2-1; a weak D match, TRBD2 (5 bases). V shed 4 bases and J shed 9 bases, with 20 bases lying between them. CDR1 is SGHRS, CDR2 YFSETQ, per germline. CDR3 size: 15 residues. DNA of the CDR3: TGCGCCAGCAGCACGCGGGTTAACGGATGGGGTGAGCAGTTCTTC. Its translation: CASSTRVNGWGEQFF.

CDR3 nucleotides: TGTGCCATCGGGGGCGGGATCGGCAATGAGCAGTACTTC. The encoded protein is CAIGGGIGNEQYF. The chain carries TRBV10-3 and TRBJ2-7; D tentatively fits TRBD1 or TRBD2 (6 bases each). The V gene's germline CDR1 is ENHRY and CDR2 SYGVKD. The V end was cut by 8 bases, the J end by 7 bases, with 18 bases between. CDR3 length: 13 amino acids.

This chain connects TRBV5-1 to TRBJ2-7; 10 positions agree with TRBD1. The CDR3 runs to 14 residues. V trimming: 9 bases; J trimming: 5 bases; junction bases outside the gene matches: 11. Germline CDR1 and CDR2: SGHRS and YFSETQ. The CDR3 here is CATTRDRGGDEQYF. The CDR3 DNA reads as TGCGCCACCACAAGGGACAGGGGTGGGGACGAGCAGTACTTC.

This clonotype showed up just a few times. The CDR3 reads CASSIDGGSVYEQYF. CDR3 nucleotide sequence: TGTGCCAGTAGTATAGATGGCGGGAGCGTCTATGAGCAGTACTTC. The rearrangement joins TRBV19 to TRBJ2-7; 7 nucleotides agree with TRBD2. This CDR3 contains 15 residues. Germline V gene data show CDR1 as LNHDA and CDR2 as SQIVND (reference sequence). With 0 bases clipped from V and 7 bases from J, the junction kept 9 bases outside the gene matches.

This rearrangement joins TRBV29-1 to TRBJ2-2; 10 positions agree with TRBD2. The V gene's germline CDR1 is SQVTM and CDR2 ANQGSEA. The CDR3 extends over 14 amino acids. Germline trimming cut 6 bases from V and 1 base from J; bases unmatched to any gene: 2. CDR3 bases: TGCAGCGTCTTAGCGGGGGGGAACACCGGGGAGCTGTTTTTT. It yields the protein CSVLAGGNTGELFF.

This clonotype has just a few counts. This chain connects TRBV28 to TRBJ2-1, with 11 bases lining up with TRBD2. Trimming cost V 6 bases and J 8 bases; bases outside gene matches: 9. The V gene's germline CDR1 is MDHEN and CDR2 SYDVKM. This CDR3 has 15 amino acids. CDR3 bases: TGTGCCAGCAGGGAGATAGCGGGGGGGACTGATGAGCAGTTCTTC. This codes for CASREIAGGTDEQFF.

The genes are TRBV6-6 and TRBJ1-2; TRBD1 agrees at 7 bases. Trimming cost V 10 bases and J 8 bases; bases outside gene matches: 13. This CDR3 comprises 13 residues. Per germline, CDR1 MNHNY and CDR2 SVGAGI (reference sequence). The chain's CDR3 is CAIKGGLGGGYTF. Written as DNA, the CDR3 is TGTGCCATAAAAGGGGGGCTAGGGGGCGGCTACACCTTC.

This clonotype was seen a few times. One end of the junction is discordant with germline, which a read error may explain. The chain joins TRBV7-2 to TRBJ1-4, with 7 nucleotides matching TRBD1. CDR3 length: 14 amino acids. CDR1 and CDR2 from the germline V gene are SGHTA and FQGNSA. The chain's CDR3 is CANSLQGKVEKLFF. In DNA, the CDR3 is TGTGCCAACAGCTTACAGGGGAAGGTGGAAAAACTGTTTTTT.